This T cell receptor beta chain was recovered during a study of shared clonotypes between healthy human individuals. Study at large: Each donor's CD4 naive and CD4 memory cells filled three plates apiece, CD8 naive two, and CD8 memory one. Broader study findings: Several donors shared 5% to 5.5% of their naive CD4 clonotypes. The study's rarefaction showed incomplete sorted-subset sequencing despite large depth.

Measured with immunoSEQ multiplex PCR; TCRdb has only the in-frame clones, and not every one. The sample lists about 600,000 clones, 97% occurring once. A remark on this clone: Its target is not known.

This CDR3 has 12 residues. Trimming at V came to 8 bases and at J to 5 bases, leaving 5 bases not matched to a gene. The germline gives CDR1 MNHEY, CDR2 SVGAGI. The rearrangement uses TRBV6-5 and TRBJ1-1; 7 bases are shared with TRBD1. Sequenced: naive CD4+ T cells sorted from blood. Subset: CD45RA+ positively selected. The TCR originated in a young woman in good health. The DNA of the CDR3 is TGTGCCAGCGGCCGGGACAGAACTGAAGCTTTCTTT. Its protein is CASGRDRTEAFF.